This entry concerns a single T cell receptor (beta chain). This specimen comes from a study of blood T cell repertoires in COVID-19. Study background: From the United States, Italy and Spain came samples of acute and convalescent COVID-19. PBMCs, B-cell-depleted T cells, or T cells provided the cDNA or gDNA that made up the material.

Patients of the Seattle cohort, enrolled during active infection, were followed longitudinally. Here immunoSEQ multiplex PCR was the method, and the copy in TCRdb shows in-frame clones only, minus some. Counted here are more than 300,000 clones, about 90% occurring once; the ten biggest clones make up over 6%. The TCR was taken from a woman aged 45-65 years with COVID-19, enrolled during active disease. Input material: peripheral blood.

The CDR3 DNA reads as TGTGCCAGCAGCAAAACCGGGACAGGGGGCGGCTACACCTTC. It is translated as CASSKTGTGGGYTF. The V call is TRBV5-4, the J call TRBJ1-2; 12 bases are shared with TRBD1. From germline, CDR1 is SGHNT and CDR2 YYREEE (reference sequence). Losses at the gene ends were 4 bases for V and 8 bases for J; bases not matched to a gene: 6. This CDR3 comprises 14 residues.